The 20 T cell receptor beta chains below come from one sample, sequenced in a study of blood T cell repertoires in COVID-19 (dated by TCRdb to the early 2020s). The method behind the library was the immunoSEQ multiplex PCR assay. Imported from immuneACCESS, the table was reduced by TCRdb to in-frame sequences with V and J called. These copies leave out some clones; in studies compared against another copy, an unresolved V gene accounts for under half, and the cause of the remainder is not known. The sample table contains around 100,000 clones; only one count was recorded for 80% to 90% of them. The ten top clones hold 2.1% of the sample. The sequencing sample was made of peripheral blood. These receptors came from a human donor in a cohort sampled during active COVID-19.

The chain joins TRBV5-4 to TRBJ2-1; 7 bases agree with TRBD2. The germline V gene encodes CDR1 SGHNT and CDR2 YYREEE (reference sequence). The CDR3 is 16 residues long. J lost 2 bases, V lost 0 bases, and 5 bases had no gene match. CDR3 DNA sequence: TGTGCCAGCAGCTTGGCACTAGCGAGCGCCTACAATGAGCAGTTCTTC. Encoded protein: CASSLALASAYNEQFF. Full variable domain (rest looked up from reference TRBV5-4 and TRBJ2-1): ETGVTQSPTHLIKTRGQQVTLRCSSQSGHNTVSWYQQALGQGPQFIFQYYREEENGRGNFPPRFSGLQFPNYSSELNVNALELDDSALYLCASSLALASAYNEQFFGPGTRLTVL.

The V call is TRBV5-8, the J call TRBJ1-1; TRBD1 matches 9 bases. The CDR3 spans 16 residues. The germline gives CDR1 SGHTS, CDR2 YDEGEE. V lost 3 bases to trimming and J lost 1 base; unmatched junction nucleotides: 7. CDR3 sequence: CASSWDRESSNTEAFF. In DNA, the CDR3 is TGTGCCAGCAGCTGGGACAGGGAGTCGTCGAACACTGAAGCTTTCTTT.

This chain connects TRBV28 to TRBJ1-1, with D possibly TRBD1 on 6 matching bases. CDR3 length: 15 amino acids. Trimming stripped 7 bases from V and 1 base from J, with 16 bases between. CDR1 is MDHEN, CDR2 SYDVKM, per germline. The CDR3 DNA reads as TGTGCCAGCACCCTAGGAGGACAGTCGAACACTGAAGCTTTCTTT. Amino acids: CASTLGGQSNTEAFF.

The chain recombines TRBV24-1 with TRBJ2-1, with 7 nucleotides matching TRBD2. The length of the CDR3 is 17 residues. From germline, CDR1 is KGHDR and CDR2 SFDVKD. Losses at the gene ends were 4 bases for V and 0 bases for J; bases not matched to a gene: 8. This CDR3 reads CATSDSSAGSSYNEQFF. Here the CDR3 DNA reads TGTGCCACCAGTGACTCCTCAGCGGGGAGCTCCTACAATGAGCAGTTCTTC.

The chain recombines TRBV20-1 with TRBJ2-5; D is unclear. The CDR3 runs 11 residues. Trimming pared 3 bases from V and 11 bases from J, leaving 13 bases between. Germline V gives CDR1 DFQATT, CDR2 SNEGSKA (reference sequence). The CDR3 DNA reads as TGCAGTGCTAGTCCCCTCGGCGGTCAGTACTTC. It specifies CSASPLGGQYF.

The gene calls are TRBV28 and TRBJ2-7; a weak D match, TRBD2 (6 bases). V shed 4 bases and J shed 0 bases, with 16 bases lying between them. Germline loops: CDR1 MDHEN, CDR2 SYDVKM. The CDR3 has 16 residues. CDR3 sequence reads: CASSSLAATSSYEQYF. The CDR3 DNA reads TGTGCCAGCAGTTCATTAGCGGCTACTAGCTCCTACGAGCAGTACTTC.

This chain uses TRBV9 with TRBJ2-1; tentative D call: TRBD2 (6 bases). The CDR3 length is 14 residues. V was clipped by 3 bases and J by 3 bases, with 10 bases between them. Looked up from germline, CDR1 is SGDLS and CDR2 is YYNGEE. DNA for the CDR3: TGTGCCAGCAGCGGGGGGGTCCACTACAATGAGCAGTTCTTC. It yields the protein CASSGGVHYNEQFF.

V and J are TRBV28 and TRBJ2-5; 8 nucleotides agree with TRBD2. Germline assignment: CDR1 MDHEN and CDR2 SYDVKM. J gave up 0 bases and V 4 bases, and 7 bases lay outside the gene matches. This CDR3 is built from 16 residues. CDR3 bases: TGTGCCAGCAGTTCGTTAATAGCGGGGAACCAAGAGACCCAGTACTTC. It encodes CASSSLIAGNQETQYF.

V is TRBV25-1 and J is TRBJ1-1, with 7 bases identical to TRBD1. This CDR3 region has 17 residues. Germline V gives CDR1 MGHDK, CDR2 SYGVNS. V was clipped by 4 bases and J by 7 bases; unmatched bases: 18. The chain's CDR3 is CASSGRQGGSSESEAFF. The CDR3 DNA sequence: TGTGCCAGCAGTGGCCGACAGGGTGGGAGTTCCGAGAGTGAAGCTTTCTTT.

The genes are TRBV18 and TRBJ1-1; TRBD1 matches 8 bases. CDR1 is KGHSH and CDR2 is LQKENI in the germline V gene. The CDR3 totals 13 residues. Unmatched junction bases numbered 1, after V lost 1 base and J lost 6 bases. CDR3 in amino acids: CASSPRDRPEAFF. CDR3 coding DNA: TGTGCCAGCTCACCACGGGACAGGCCTGAAGCTTTCTTT.

V usage is TRBV5-6 and J usage is TRBJ2-1, with TRBD1 matching 9 bases. Looked up from germline, CDR1 is SGHDT and CDR2 is YYEEEE. With 0 bases clipped from V and 9 bases from J, the junction kept 13 bases outside the gene matches. This CDR3 has 17 amino acids. CDR3 nucleotides: TGTGCCAGCAGCTTGGAGGCCTTCTGGGACAGGGAAAGTGAGCAGTTCTTC. It is translated as CASSLEAFWDRESEQFF.

The chain carries TRBV6-6 and TRBJ1-5, with TRBD1 as a possible D gene (6 bases). This CDR3 region has 14 residues. Trimming stripped 7 bases from V and 2 bases from J, with 12 bases between. CDR1 is MNHNY and CDR2 is SVGAGI in the germline V gene (reference sequence). The CDR3 coding sequence is TGTGCCAGCAACAGGGACCGGGGCAATCAGCCCCAGCATTTT. Translating gives CASNRDRGNQPQHF.

This chain uses TRBV3-1 (or the pseudogene TRBV3-2) with TRBJ2-7, with TRBD1 identical over 10 bases. After removal of 5 bases from V and 2 bases from J, the junction contained 3 bases not matched to a gene. The CDR3 runs 14 residues. CDR1 is LGHDT and CDR2 is YNNKEL in the germline V gene (reference sequence). DNA for the CDR3: TGTGCCAGCAGCAGGACAGGGGGAGCCTACGAGCAGTACTTC. Protein product: CASSRTGGAYEQYF.

The chain is built from TRBV7-6 and TRBJ2-1, with 7 bases matching TRBD2. CDR3 length: 16 residues. Germline CDR1 and CDR2: SGHVS and FNYEAQ. V was clipped by 0 bases and J by 7 bases; unmatched bases: 9. CDR3 sequence: CASSLAPSGVWNEQFF. In DNA, the CDR3 is TGTGCCAGCAGCTTAGCGCCCAGCGGGGTCTGGAATGAGCAGTTCTTC.

J is TRBJ2-7 and V is TRBV2; D might be TRBD1 (6 bases). The CDR3 sequence is 12 residues long. In germline, CDR1 is SNHLY, CDR2 FYNNEI. The V and J ends lost 6 bases and 6 bases respectively, with 12 bases between them. CDR3 DNA sequence: TGTGCCAGCAGGCAGGGGCTAGTCGAGCAGTACTTC. It codes for CASRQGLVEQYF. Looking up the rest from reference TRBV2 and TRBJ2-7 gives the full variable domain: EPEVTQTPSHQVTQMGQEVILRCVPISNHLYFYWYRQILGQKVEFLVSFYNNEISEKSEIFDDQFSVERPDGSNFTLKIRSTKLEDSAMYFCASRQGLVEQYFGPGTRLTVT.

The V gene is TRBV21-1, the J gene TRBJ1-6; TRBD1 reflects the table's D call only, with no check against the DNA. TRBV21-1 is given as a pseudogene. The CDR3 consists of 11 residues. In DNA form, the CDR3 reads TGTGCCAGCAGACAAAATTCACCCCTCCACTTT. This translates into CASRQNSPLHF.

V and J are TRBV28 and TRBJ2-7, with 8 bases identical to TRBD1. The CDR3 sequence is 14 residues long. Losses at the gene ends were 5 bases for V and 3 bases for J; bases not matched to a gene: 6. Per germline, CDR1 MDHEN and CDR2 SYDVKM. CDR3 amino acids: CASSPADRVYEQYF. Written as DNA, the CDR3 is TGTGCCAGCAGTCCAGCGGACAGGGTCTACGAGCAGTACTTC.

The chain joins TRBV7-2 to TRBJ2-3; unclear D gene. Germline V CDR1 and CDR2: SGHTA, FQGNSA. This CDR3 is 13 amino acids long. Trimming removed 0 bases from V and 5 bases from J, with 6 bases in between. CDR3: CASSLAFIDTQYF. As DNA, the CDR3 is TGTGCCAGCAGCTTAGCGTTCATAGATACGCAGTATTTT.

The chain couples TRBV7-6 to TRBJ2-6, with unresolved D. Trimming removed 5 bases at V and 4 bases at J, with 9 bases between. Germline CDR1 SGHVS, CDR2 FNYEAQ. This CDR3 comprises 14 residues. The CDR3 region is CASSQMQGANVLTF. CDR3 coding DNA: TGTGCCAGCAGCCAAATGCAGGGGGCCAACGTCCTGACTTTC.

V and J are TRBV15 and TRBJ2-3; 12 bases fit TRBD2. Trimming at V came to 4 bases and at J to 4 bases, leaving 6 bases not matched to a gene. The length of the CDR3 is 16 residues. CDR1 and CDR2 from the germline V gene are LNHNV and YYDKDF (reference sequence). For the CDR3, the DNA is TGTGCCACCAGCAAGATGACTAGCGGGGGCTCAGATACGCAGTATTTT. It yields the protein CATSKMTSGGSDTQYF.